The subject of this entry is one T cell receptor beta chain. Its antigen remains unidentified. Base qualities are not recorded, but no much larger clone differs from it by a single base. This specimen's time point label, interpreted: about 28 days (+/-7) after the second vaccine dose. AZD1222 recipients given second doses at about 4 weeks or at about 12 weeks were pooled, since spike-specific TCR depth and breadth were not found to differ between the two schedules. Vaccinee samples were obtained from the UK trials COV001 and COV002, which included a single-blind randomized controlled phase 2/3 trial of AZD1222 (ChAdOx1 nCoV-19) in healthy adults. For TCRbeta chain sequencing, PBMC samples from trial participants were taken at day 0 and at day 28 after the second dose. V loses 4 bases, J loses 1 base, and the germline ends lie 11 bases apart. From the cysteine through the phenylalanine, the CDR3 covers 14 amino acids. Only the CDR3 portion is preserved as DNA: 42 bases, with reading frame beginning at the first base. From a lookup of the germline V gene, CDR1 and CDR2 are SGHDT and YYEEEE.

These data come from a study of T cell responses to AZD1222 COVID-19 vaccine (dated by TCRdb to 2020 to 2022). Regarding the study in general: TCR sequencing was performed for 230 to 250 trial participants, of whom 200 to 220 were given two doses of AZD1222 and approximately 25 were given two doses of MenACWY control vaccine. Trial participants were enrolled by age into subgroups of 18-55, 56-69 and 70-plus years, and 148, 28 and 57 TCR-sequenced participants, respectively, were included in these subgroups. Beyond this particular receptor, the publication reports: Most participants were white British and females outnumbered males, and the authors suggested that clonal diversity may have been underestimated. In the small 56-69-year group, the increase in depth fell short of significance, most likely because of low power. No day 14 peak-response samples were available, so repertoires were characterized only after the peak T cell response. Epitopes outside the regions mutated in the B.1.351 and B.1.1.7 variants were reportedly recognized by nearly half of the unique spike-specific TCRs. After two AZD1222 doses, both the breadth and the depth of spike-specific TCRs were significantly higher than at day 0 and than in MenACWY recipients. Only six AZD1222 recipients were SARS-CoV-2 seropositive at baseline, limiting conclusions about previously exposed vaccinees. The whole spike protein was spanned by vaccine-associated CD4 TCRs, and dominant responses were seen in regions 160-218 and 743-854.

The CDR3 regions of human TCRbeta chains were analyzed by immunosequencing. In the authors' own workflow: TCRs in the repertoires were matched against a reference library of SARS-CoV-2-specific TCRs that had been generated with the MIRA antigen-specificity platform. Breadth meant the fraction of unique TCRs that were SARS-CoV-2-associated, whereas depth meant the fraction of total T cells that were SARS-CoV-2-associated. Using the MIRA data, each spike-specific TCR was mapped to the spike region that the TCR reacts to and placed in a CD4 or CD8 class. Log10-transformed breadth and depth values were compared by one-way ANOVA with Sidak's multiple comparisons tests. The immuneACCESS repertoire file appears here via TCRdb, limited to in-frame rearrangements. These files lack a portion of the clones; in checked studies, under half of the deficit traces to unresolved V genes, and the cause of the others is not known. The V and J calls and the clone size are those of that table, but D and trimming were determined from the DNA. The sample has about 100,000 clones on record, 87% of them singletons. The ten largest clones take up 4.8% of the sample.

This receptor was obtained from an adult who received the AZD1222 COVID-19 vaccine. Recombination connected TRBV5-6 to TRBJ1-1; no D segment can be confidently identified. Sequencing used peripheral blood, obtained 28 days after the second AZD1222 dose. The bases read TGTGCCAGCAGCCCCCTTGACACGAACACTGAAGCTTTCTTT. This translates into CASSPLDTNTEAFF.